Shown below are 17 T cell receptor beta chains from a single sample sequenced in a study of blood T cell repertoires in COVID-19. Clones were sequenced by immunoSEQ multiplex PCR, and TCRdb holds only the in-frame ones, with some missing. The sample includes 120,000 to 150,000 clones, more than 75% seen only once; the top ten take around 40%. Sequencing was carried out using peripheral blood. These receptors were collected from a man in his fifties who had recovered from COVID-19.

Written as DNA, the CDR3 is TGTGCCAGCAGCTCGTCTCAGGGTAGAGGCTACACCTTC. Translating it yields CASSSSQGRGYTF. The genes are TRBV3-1 (or the pseudogene TRBV3-2) and TRBJ1-2; D is possibly TRBD1 (5 bases). V was shortened by 5 bases and J by 8 bases, with 15 bases between the two germline ends. The germline V gene encodes CDR1 LGHDT and CDR2 YNNKEL (reference sequence). The CDR3 consists of 13 residues.

The chain has TRBV7-9 and TRBJ1-2; a weak D match, TRBD1 (5 bases). With 4 bases removed from V and 5 bases from J, the gap between germline ends came to 14 bases. The germline V gene encodes CDR1 SEHNR and CDR2 FQNEAQ (reference sequence). The CDR3 has 14 amino acids. CDR3 DNA sequence: TGTGCCAGCAGCTCCGACAGTGCAGGATATGGCTACACCTTC. It yields the protein CASSSDSAGYGYTF.

The chain recombines TRBV27 with TRBJ2-3, with 10 bases identical to TRBD2. Trimming cost V 7 bases and J 2 bases; bases outside gene matches: 9. Germline CDR1 is MNHEY and CDR2 is SMNVEV (reference sequence). The CDR3 totals 16 residues. The CDR3 sequence is CASTKRSGGVTDTQYF. Here the CDR3 DNA reads TGTGCCAGCACCAAGAGGAGCGGGGGGGTCACAGATACGCAGTATTTT.

V is TRBV7-9 and J is TRBJ2-7, with no clear D. Germline CDR1 is SEHNR and CDR2 is FQNEAQ (reference sequence). This CDR3 spans 14 amino acids. V dropped 2 bases and J dropped 0 bases, with 8 bases sitting between them. The CDR3 DNA reads TGTGCCAGCAGCTTAAACATCTTCTCCTACGAGCAGTACTTC. Translation: CASSLNIFSYEQYF.

J is TRBJ2-2 and V is TRBV29-1; the match to TRBD2 covers 10 bases. The CDR3 length is 15 residues. The germline V gene has CDR1 SQVTM and CDR2 ANQGSEA. V lost 6 bases and J lost 2; bases outside the gene matches: 6. CDR3 sequence (DNA): TGCAGCGTGACCAGGACTAGCGGAAACACCGGGGAGCTGTTTTTT. It translates to CSVTRTSGNTGELFF.

This chain uses TRBV5-1 with TRBJ2-7, with 9 bases aligning to TRBD2. This CDR3 region has 16 residues. The trim removed 5 bases at V and 0 bases at J, leaving 9 bases unmatched. CDR1 and CDR2 (germline): SGHRS, YFSETQ. The CDR3 DNA is TGCGCCAGCAGTAGTAGGACTAGCGATAGCTCCTACGAGCAGTACTTC. This encodes CASSSRTSDSSYEQYF.

This chain links TRBV6-1 with TRBJ1-2, with D tentatively TRBD1 (5 bases). Germline V lookup: CDR1 MNHNS, CDR2 SASEGT. The CDR3 extends over 13 amino acids. Between the trimmed V and J ends, which lost 3 bases and 3 bases, there was a span of 8 bases. CDR3 residues: CASSDRDDYGYTF. The CDR3 bases are TGTGCCAGCAGTGACAGGGATGACTATGGCTACACCTTC.

The rearrangement links TRBV7-8 to TRBJ1-4; perhaps TRBD1 as D (5 bases). CDR3 size: 14 residues. Trimming stripped 7 bases from V and 2 bases from J, with 11 bases between. Germline assignment: CDR1 SGHVS and CDR2 FQNEAQ. This CDR3 reads CASMVSGTNEKLFF. The CDR3 region has the DNA TGTGCCAGCATGGTATCAGGGACTAATGAAAAACTGTTTTTT.

The chain links TRBV18 to TRBJ1-2; tentatively, D is TRBD1 (5 bases). CDR1 is KGHSH and CDR2 is LQKENI in the germline V gene. The CDR3 consists of 13 residues. The V end lost 4 bases, the J end lost 5 bases, and 11 bases lay between the germline ends. The CDR3 is CASSQGLGYGYTF. In nucleotides, the CDR3 is TGTGCCAGCTCACAGGGGCTCGGGTATGGCTACACCTTC.

This chain links TRBV5-1 with TRBJ2-1; 15 nucleotides match TRBD2. The CDR3 has 18 amino acids. The ends lost 4 bases at V and 0 bases at J; junction bases unmatched: 5. Germline-derived CDR1 and CDR2 are SGHRS and YFSETQ. The CDR3 loop reads CASSRTSGGASSYNEQFF. DNA for the CDR3: TGCGCCAGCAGCCGGACTAGCGGGGGGGCCAGCTCCTACAATGAGCAGTTCTTC.

This clone was counted once. CDR3 sequence (DNA): TGTGCCTGGAGGCCTACAGGGGGAGGGGGCTACACCTTC. It codes for CAWRPTGGGGYTF. The chain employs TRBV30 and TRBJ1-2, with TRBD1 matching over 8 bases. The germline V gene has CDR1 GTSNPN and CDR2 SVGIG (reference sequence). The CDR3 consists of 13 residues. Trimming cost V 3 bases and J 8 bases; bases outside gene matches: 8.

The chain combines TRBV7-2 with TRBJ1-3; perhaps TRBD1 as D (5 bases). Germline lookup yields CDR1 SGHTA and CDR2 FQGNSA. The CDR3 contains 14 residues. The germline V and J ends were trimmed by 11 bases and 4 bases, with 18 bases remaining between them. This chain's CDR3 is CASMQGLSGNTIYF. In DNA, the CDR3 is TGTGCCTCTATGCAGGGACTGTCAGGAAACACCATATATTTT.

DNA for the CDR3: TGTGCCAGCAGCCGACGGGACAACTACGAGCAGTACTTC. Translating it yields CASSRRDNYEQYF. This chain links TRBV11-3 with TRBJ2-7; possible D gene TRBD1, 6 bases. Looked up from germline, CDR1 is SGHNT and CDR2 is YENEEA. The CDR3 has 13 residues. V was cut by 5 bases and J by 3 bases, with 11 bases left in between.

The chain combines TRBV5-1 with TRBJ1-5; D perhaps matches TRBD1 (5 bases). This CDR3 contains 21 residues. Germline loops: CDR1 SGHRS, CDR2 YFSETQ. Trimming cost V 3 bases and J 5 bases, with 33 bases left between them. The CDR3 nucleotides read TGCGCCAGCAGCTCTAATAACCTCCCGCTTCAATACAGGACCCGCCATCAGCCCCAGCATTTT. This codes for CASSSNNLPLQYRTRHQPQHF.

This clone was recorded once. The J gene is TRBJ2-7, the V gene TRBV20-1; 10 bases are shared with TRBD1. After removal of 3 bases from V and 7 bases from J, the junction contained 9 bases not matched to a gene. Germline V gene lookup returns CDR1 DFQATT and CDR2 SNEGSKA (reference sequence). The CDR3 sequence is 14 residues long. Here the CDR3 DNA reads TGCAGTGCTAGTCCGGGACAGGGGTCGAGAGAGCAGTACTTC. This translates into CSASPGQGSREQYF.

This clone turned up a few times. At one end the junction does not follow the germline gene, possibly because of a read error. The V call is TRBV7-2, the J call TRBJ2-7; 14 nucleotides align to TRBD2. In germline, CDR1 is SGHTA, CDR2 FQGNSA. The CDR3 runs to 16 residues. CDR3 sequence reads: CASSLNQGLAGARAFF. CDR3 sequence (DNA): TGTGCCAGCAGCTTAAATCAGGGACTAGCGGGGGCCAGAGCGTTCTTC.

The chain employs TRBV19 and TRBJ2-3; perhaps TRBD2 as D (5 bases). Trimming stripped 7 bases from V and 1 base from J, with 15 bases between. The CDR3 extends over 15 amino acids. Germline CDR1 and CDR2: LNHDA and SQIVND (reference sequence). Here the CDR3 reads CASMSMRVGTDTQYF. The CDR3 nucleotides read TGTGCCAGTATGAGTATGCGGGTTGGCACAGATACGCAGTATTTT. Variable domain in full (rest from reference TRBV19 and TRBJ2-3): DGGITQSPKYLFRKEGQNVTLSCEQNLNHDAMYWYRQDPGQGLRLIYYSQIVNDFQKGDIAEGYSVSREKKESFPLTVTSAQKNPTAFYLCASMSMRVGTDTQYFGPGTRLTVL.